Listed below are T cell receptor beta chains from one sample, sequenced in a study of technical replicates of blood from several donors. TCRdb's table, derived via immunoSEQ multiplex PCR, lists solely in-frame clones and lacks some. The data show some 80,000 clones, with approximately 97% seen just once and around 0.18% held by the top ten. Sequencing was carried out using T cells isolated from PBMCs. The receptors were sampled from a human donor in good health. CDR3s include the opening cysteine and the closing phenylalanine or tryptophan. The D gene is left open where the match is weak. The size field is filled for only some rows; it gives once, few, many or a size class.

j_call: TRBJ1-2; d_call: TRBD1; clone_size: NA; v_call: TRBV28; cdr3_aa: CASSLDRGRASGYTF
j_call: TRBJ2-1; d_call: NA; clone_size: NA; v_call: TRBV29-1; cdr3_aa: CSVVAGYNEQFF
j_call: TRBJ2-7; d_call: TRBD2; clone_size: NA; v_call: TRBV11-2; cdr3_aa: CASSATSGGAREQYF
j_call: TRBJ2-3; d_call: TRBD2; clone_size: NA; v_call: TRBV6-5; cdr3_aa: CASSYQTSGGDTQYF
j_call: TRBJ2-7; d_call: NA; clone_size: NA; v_call: TRBV28; cdr3_aa: CASSPTGGPNEQYF
j_call: TRBJ2-3; d_call: TRBD2; clone_size: NA; v_call: TRBV25-1; cdr3_aa: CASSEGLVIGTDTQYF
j_call: TRBJ2-1; d_call: NA; clone_size: NA; v_call: TRBV2; cdr3_aa: CASSDWTLVGVNEQFF
j_call: TRBJ1-4; d_call: TRBD1; clone_size: NA; v_call: TRBV30; cdr3_aa: CAWSSGTVNEKLFF
j_call: TRBJ1-2; d_call: NA; clone_size: NA; v_call: TRBV28; cdr3_aa: CASSLVGEANYGYTF
j_call: TRBJ1-1; d_call: NA; clone_size: once; v_call: TRBV7-9; cdr3_aa: CASSHRTAEQEAFF
j_call: TRBJ1-2; d_call: NA; clone_size: NA; v_call: TRBV4-1; cdr3_aa: CASSQETIQGIGYTF
j_call: TRBJ2-2; d_call: NA; clone_size: NA; v_call: TRBV6-6; cdr3_aa: CASSYEMSINTGELFF
j_call: TRBJ2-1; d_call: NA; clone_size: NA; v_call: TRBV19; cdr3_aa: CASSIGTYNEQFF
j_call: TRBJ2-2; d_call: NA; clone_size: NA; v_call: TRBV5-1; cdr3_aa: CASSLDPLSTGELFF
j_call: TRBJ1-3; d_call: NA; clone_size: NA; v_call: TRBV29-1; cdr3_aa: CSVEDRGTGNTIYF
j_call: TRBJ2-7; d_call: TRBD1; clone_size: NA; v_call: TRBV27; cdr3_aa: CASSLVGTATYEQYF
j_call: TRBJ1-3; d_call: NA; clone_size: NA; v_call: TRBV30; cdr3_aa: CAWRGRQLSGNTIYF
j_call: TRBJ1-2; d_call: NA; clone_size: NA; v_call: TRBV29-1; cdr3_aa: CSGFQGYYGYTF
j_call: TRBJ1-2; d_call: TRBD1; clone_size: NA; v_call: TRBV6-4; cdr3_aa: CASTLTGDSNYGYTF
j_call: TRBJ2-1; d_call: NA; clone_size: NA; v_call: TRBV11-2; cdr3_aa: CASSLGDLFHEQFF
j_call: TRBJ2-7; d_call: NA; clone_size: NA; v_call: TRBV5-1; cdr3_aa: CASSQGFAYEQYF
j_call: TRBJ1-2; d_call: NA; clone_size: NA; v_call: TRBV5-6; cdr3_aa: CASSLPGLNYGYTF
j_call: TRBJ1-1; d_call: NA; clone_size: NA; v_call: TRBV7-9; cdr3_aa: CASSWGGNTEAFF
j_call: TRBJ2-3; d_call: TRBD2; clone_size: NA; v_call: TRBV27; cdr3_aa: CASSSLWTSGSTDTQYF
j_call: TRBJ2-1; d_call: NA; clone_size: few; v_call: TRBV29-1; cdr3_aa: CSVEVKGRPNEQFF
j_call: TRBJ1-5; d_call: TRBD1; clone_size: NA; v_call: TRBV2; cdr3_aa: CASSSDRGNQPQHF
j_call: TRBJ2-1; d_call: NA; clone_size: NA; v_call: TRBV29-1; cdr3_aa: CSVQVWGLRGEQFF
j_call: TRBJ1-1; d_call: NA; clone_size: once; v_call: TRBV6-1; cdr3_aa: CASSEAGGSTEAFF
j_call: TRBJ2-1; d_call: NA; clone_size: NA; v_call: TRBV12-5; cdr3_aa: CASVTADNEQFF
j_call: TRBJ2-7; d_call: TRBD1; clone_size: once; v_call: TRBV6-1; cdr3_aa: CASSHQDRGSYEQYF
j_call: TRBJ1-1; d_call: NA; clone_size: NA; v_call: TRBV5-1; cdr3_aa: CASSLGGYSGNTEAFF
j_call: TRBJ1-1; d_call: NA; clone_size: NA; v_call: TRBV6-5; cdr3_aa: CASSYSGGRTEAFF
j_call: TRBJ1-4; d_call: NA; clone_size: NA; v_call: TRBV5-8; cdr3_aa: CASSLADILATNEKLFF
j_call: TRBJ2-2; d_call: NA; clone_size: NA; v_call: TRBV7-3; cdr3_aa: CASGTGAGELFF
j_call: TRBJ2-6; d_call: TRBD2; clone_size: NA; v_call: TRBV5-1; cdr3_aa: CASSLTGLAGGVLTF
j_call: TRBJ1-1; d_call: NA; clone_size: few; v_call: TRBV13; cdr3_aa: CASSPSGGRMNTEAFF
j_call: TRBJ1-2; d_call: NA; clone_size: NA; v_call: TRBV5-1; cdr3_aa: CASSSDKTTGFGGYTF
j_call: TRBJ1-1; d_call: NA; clone_size: NA; v_call: TRBV4-2; cdr3_aa: CASTNAGLKDTEAFF
j_call: TRBJ1-1; d_call: TRBD1; clone_size: NA; v_call: TRBV6-1; cdr3_aa: CASSDPTGWGRNTEAFF
j_call: TRBJ1-6; d_call: NA; clone_size: NA; v_call: TRBV11-2; cdr3_aa: CASSSWGEGSGSPLHF
j_call: TRBJ1-4; d_call: NA; clone_size: NA; v_call: TRBV5-1; cdr3_aa: CASSWVGEKLFF
j_call: TRBJ2-6; d_call: NA; clone_size: NA; v_call: TRBV28; cdr3_aa: CASSSGLHGANVLTF
j_call: TRBJ1-2; d_call: NA; clone_size: NA; v_call: TRBV11-3; cdr3_aa: CASSLGRSYGYTF
j_call: TRBJ2-7; d_call: NA; clone_size: NA; v_call: TRBV6-1; cdr3_aa: CASMSRGEQYF
j_call: TRBJ2-1; d_call: NA; clone_size: NA; v_call: TRBV27; cdr3_aa: CASSSLGEGDNEQFF
j_call: TRBJ1-3; d_call: NA; clone_size: NA; v_call: TRBV15; cdr3_aa: CATSREQAINSGNTIYF
j_call: TRBJ1-1; d_call: TRBD1; clone_size: NA; v_call: TRBV6-5; cdr3_aa: CASSPQGAGNTEAFF
j_call: TRBJ1-3; d_call: TRBD1; clone_size: NA; v_call: TRBV2; cdr3_aa: CASSGTGTGNTIYF
j_call: TRBJ1-2; d_call: NA; clone_size: NA; v_call: TRBV6-1; cdr3_aa: CASIPGGGYGYTF
j_call: TRBJ1-1; d_call: TRBD1; clone_size: NA; v_call: TRBV6-5; cdr3_aa: CASSTTGGRTEAFF
j_call: TRBJ1-2; d_call: NA; clone_size: NA; v_call: TRBV29-1; cdr3_aa: CSVSRALNYGYTF
j_call: TRBJ1-1; d_call: NA; clone_size: NA; v_call: TRBV5-8; cdr3_aa: CASSLGYRNTEAFF